Presented here are 28 T cell receptor beta chains from one specimen sequenced in a study of shared clonotypes between healthy human individuals. Only in-frame clones appear in the TCRdb table, and some are missing; sequencing was by immunoSEQ multiplex PCR. The table records about 320,000 clones, around 86% of them present only once. The sequencing input was memory CD8+ T cells sorted from blood. Described subset: CD45RO+ cells pooled with CCR7-negative TemRA cells. These TCRs come from a man aged 18 to 30 in good health.

The rearrangement uses TRBV27 and TRBJ2-1; 9 positions agree with TRBD1. Trimming removed 0 bases from V and 8 bases from J; junction bases left unmatched: 2. This CDR3 region has 14 residues. Per the germline V gene, CDR1 is MNHEY and CDR2 is SMNVEV (reference sequence). The CDR3 region is CASSLSRTGDEQFF. The CDR3 DNA sequence: TGTGCCAGCAGTTTATCAAGGACAGGGGATGAGCAGTTCTTC.

V and J are TRBV6-5 and TRBJ2-1, with 8 bases identical to TRBD1. The CDR3 extends over 14 amino acids. With 6 bases clipped from V and 8 bases from J, the junction kept 9 bases outside the gene matches. Germline CDR1 MNHEY, CDR2 SVGAGI. The CDR3 sequence: CASSPGQVLHEQFF. The CDR3, as DNA: TGTGCCAGCAGCCCGGGACAGGTTTTACATGAGCAGTTCTTC.

This clone has a count of ten or more. The chain carries TRBV27 and TRBJ2-1; 15 bases are a match to TRBD2. Germline CDR1 and CDR2: MNHEY and SMNVEV (reference sequence). The V gene end was trimmed by 5 bases and the J gene end by 2 bases; junction bases not matched to a gene: 10. The length of the CDR3 is 19 residues. The CDR3 is CASSPGLAGGPVPYNEQFF. As DNA, the CDR3 is TGTGCCAGCAGTCCCGGACTAGCGGGGGGGCCAGTCCCCTACAATGAGCAGTTCTTC.

Details on this clone: Additional DNA sequences in this sample encode the identical CDR3. The rearrangement uses TRBV5-4 and TRBJ2-7; a weak D match, TRBD1 (6 bases). Germline assignment: CDR1 SGHNT and CDR2 YYREEE (reference sequence). V was trimmed by 2 bases and J by 0 bases, leaving 9 bases between them. This CDR3 comprises 14 residues. The CDR3: CASSLGRGSYEQYF. CDR3 DNA sequence: TGTGCCAGCAGCTTAGGCAGGGGCTCCTACGAGCAGTACTTC.

The J gene is TRBJ1-5, the V gene TRBV10-3; no clear D gene. CDR3 length: 17 amino acids. CDR1 and CDR2 (germline): ENHRY, SYGVKD. V lost 0 bases, J lost 7 bases, and 19 bases lay in between. The chain's CDR3 is CAISESFGQFMGQPQHF. In nucleotides, the CDR3 is TGTGCCATCAGTGAGTCGTTCGGTCAGTTCATGGGGCAGCCCCAGCATTTT.

This chain connects TRBV27 to TRBJ2-2; 8 nucleotides agree with TRBD1. CDR3 size: 13 residues. The V gene's germline CDR1 is MNHEY and CDR2 SMNVEV (reference sequence). V dropped 4 bases and J dropped 6; count of bases not matched to a gene: 1. This chain's CDR3 is CASSWDRSGELFF. DNA for the CDR3: TGTGCCAGCAGTTGGGACAGGTCCGGGGAGCTGTTTTTT.

The chain recombines TRBV6-6 with TRBJ1-4; D possibly corresponds to TRBD1 (5 bases). Deletions cut 2 bases from V and 3 bases from J, with 10 bases between. CDR3 length: 15 residues. Looked up from germline, CDR1 is MNHNY and CDR2 is SVGAGI (reference sequence). The CDR3 DNA sequence: TGTGCCAGCAGTTACCTACCGGGGGCTAATGAAAAACTGTTTTTT. Translation: CASSYLPGANEKLFF.

V gene TRBV28 combines with J gene TRBJ2-7; D may correspond to TRBD1 or TRBD2 (5 bases each). The V gene's germline CDR1 is MDHEN and CDR2 SYDVKM. This CDR3 has 14 amino acids. V lost 7 bases, J lost 2 bases, and 15 bases lay in between. CDR3 nucleotides: TGTGCCAGCAAAAGGGACGAAGGTACCTACGAGCAGTACTTC. Translation gives CASKRDEGTYEQYF.

The chain combines TRBV6-5 with TRBJ2-7; 8 nucleotides agree with TRBD1. The germline V gene has CDR1 MNHEY and CDR2 SVGAGI. Trimming at V came to 4 bases and at J to 5 bases, leaving 7 bases not matched to a gene. CDR3 size: 14 residues. DNA for the CDR3: TGTGCCAGCAGTTCCCCCGGGACAGGTCACGAGCAGTACTTC. Protein product: CASSSPGTGHEQYF.

The rearrangement links TRBV4-1 to TRBJ1-1; D unclear. The length of the CDR3 is 16 residues. Germline V gene sequence: CDR1 MGHRA, CDR2 YSYEKL. V was trimmed by 0 bases and J by 4 bases, leaving 15 bases between them. The CDR3 nucleotides are TGCGCCAGCAGCCAAGATCTTGGGCTGGGTGGCACTGAAGCTTTCTTT. This encodes CASSQDLGLGGTEAFF.

V usage is TRBV7-9 and J usage is TRBJ2-7, with 11 positions matching TRBD2. The CDR3 length is 16 residues. Germline-derived CDR1 and CDR2 are SEHNR and FQNEAQ (reference sequence). The junction had 12 bases not matched to a gene; V was cut back by 8 bases and J by 3 bases. The CDR3 DNA follows: TGTGCCAGCCTAGGGACTAGCGGACTGTTGAACTACGAGCAGTACTTC. This sequence encodes CASLGTSGLLNYEQYF.

A remark on this clone: Other DNA sequences of this sample code for an identical CDR3. The chain couples TRBV28 to TRBJ2-7; 9 positions match TRBD1. This CDR3 has 15 amino acids. After removal of 3 bases from V and 2 bases from J, the junction contained 5 bases not matched to a gene. CDR1 is MDHEN, CDR2 SYDVKM, per germline. The CDR3 protein is CASSLGQGETYEQYF. The CDR3 DNA sequence: TGTGCCAGCAGTTTGGGACAGGGTGAAACCTACGAGCAGTACTTC. Together with reference TRBV28 and TRBJ2-7, the CDR3 gives the full variable domain: DVKVTQSSRYLVKRTGEKVFLECVQDMDHENMFWYRQDPGLGLRLIYFSYDVKMKEKGDIPEGYSVSREKKERFSLILESASTNQTSMYLCASSLGQGETYEQYFGPGTRLTVT.

This rearrangement joins TRBV5-4 to TRBJ2-7; D might be TRBD2 (5 bases). The CDR3 runs 13 residues. The V gene's germline CDR1 is SGHNT and CDR2 YYREEE (reference sequence). Trimming stripped 4 bases from V and 2 bases from J, with 10 bases between. DNA for the CDR3: TGTGCCAGCAGCGCCGGGATAACCTACGAGCAGTACTTC. Translated, it gives CASSAGITYEQYF.

The gene calls are TRBV2 and TRBJ2-5; possible D gene TRBD2, 5 bases. The length of the CDR3 is 14 residues. The germline V gene encodes CDR1 SNHLY and CDR2 FYNNEI. V was shortened by 5 bases and J by 2 bases, with 12 bases between the two germline ends. CDR3 nucleotides: TGTGCCAGCAGTAAGGACTCTTGGCAAGAGACCCAGTACTTC. Translating gives CASSKDSWQETQYF.

This chain uses TRBV9 with TRBJ1-2, with D possibly TRBD1 on 5 matching bases. V was trimmed by 3 bases and J by 4 bases, leaving 13 bases between them. This CDR3 comprises 14 residues. The germline gives CDR1 SGDLS, CDR2 YYNGEE. DNA of the CDR3: TGTGCCAGCAGCGATTCAGGGAGTAGCTATGGCTACACCTTC. It translates to CASSDSGSSYGYTF.

The chain employs TRBV27 and TRBJ2-1; 10 bases are a match to TRBD2. With 8 bases clipped from V and 9 bases from J, the junction kept 16 bases outside the gene matches. The CDR3 extends over 16 amino acids. Germline V gene sequence: CDR1 MNHEY, CDR2 SMNVEV (reference sequence). The CDR3 spells CASLPRAVAGGFEQFF. DNA for the CDR3: TGTGCCAGCCTCCCTAGGGCGGTAGCGGGAGGATTTGAGCAGTTCTTC.

The J gene is TRBJ2-2, the V gene TRBV11-2; D not resolved. This CDR3 region has 15 residues. The V gene's germline CDR1 is SGHAT and CDR2 FQNNGV. V dropped 3 bases and J dropped 7 bases, with 15 bases sitting between them. In nucleotides, the CDR3 is TGTGCCAGCAGCTTTTTCCCACCCCCAGTCGGGGAGCTGTTTTTT. It is translated as CASSFFPPPVGELFF.

V and J are TRBV4-1 and TRBJ2-7; a possible D gene is TRBD1 (5 bases). Per the germline V gene, CDR1 is MGHRA and CDR2 is YSYEKL. The CDR3 is 13 amino acids. Trimming removed 3 bases from V and 3 bases from J, with 9 bases in between. The CDR3 nucleotides read TGCGCCAGCAGCCAGAGGACACTCTACGAGCAGTACTTC. It encodes CASSQRTLYEQYF.

The gene calls are TRBV5-4 and TRBJ2-5; the D is unclear. Trimming stripped 0 bases from V and 4 bases from J, with 7 bases between. Germline CDR1 is SGHNT and CDR2 is YYREEE (reference sequence). This CDR3 has 13 amino acids. This CDR3 reads CASSLEPGETQYF. CDR3 DNA: TGTGCCAGCAGCTTGGAGCCCGGAGAGACCCAGTACTTC.

The chain carries TRBV19 and TRBJ1-2; tentatively, D is TRBD1 (5 bases). The CDR3 sequence is 18 residues long. The V gene lost 0 bases and the J gene lost 3 bases, with 20 bases spanning the gap. Germline V gene data show CDR1 as LNHDA and CDR2 as SQIVND (reference sequence). The CDR3 protein is CASSIDQVLDETDYGYTF. DNA for the CDR3: TGTGCCAGTAGTATAGATCAGGTGCTGGACGAGACAGACTATGGCTACACCTTC.

V gene TRBV30 combines with J gene TRBJ2-2; D ambiguous. Trimming took 0 bases from V and 5 from J, leaving 7 bases between them. The CDR3 spans 13 residues. The germline CDR1 and CDR2 sequences are GTSNPN and SVGIG (reference sequence). For the CDR3, the DNA is TGTGCCTGGAGTGTAAAGGCAACCGGGGAGCTGTTTTTT. It is translated as CAWSVKATGELFF.

The gene calls are TRBV15 and TRBJ2-7; 10 nucleotides line up with TRBD2. J gave up 3 bases and V 5 bases, and 7 bases lay outside the gene matches. Germline V gene data show CDR1 as LNHNV and CDR2 as YYDKDF (reference sequence). This CDR3 spans 15 amino acids. DNA for the CDR3: TGTGCCACCAGCGTCGGGACTAGCGTAATCTACGAGCAGTACTTC. Protein product: CATSVGTSVIYEQYF. The entire variable domain, with the rest obtained from reference TRBV15 and TRBJ2-7, is as follows: DAMVIQNPRYQVTQFGKPVTLSCSQTLNHNVMYWYQQKSSQAPKLLFHYYDKDFNNEADTPDNFQSRRPNTSFCFLDIRSPGLGDTAMYLCATSVGTSVIYEQYFGPGTRLTVT.

This chain connects TRBV12-5 to TRBJ1-1; unclear D gene. V lost 3 bases to trimming and J lost 10 bases, with 9 bases between them. Germline loops: CDR1 LGHNT, CDR2 FRNRAP. The CDR3 extends over 11 amino acids. The CDR3, as DNA: TGTGCTAGTGGTTTCGAGACGAGAGCTTTCTTT. Amino acid sequence: CASGFETRAFF.

The chain recombines TRBV5-1 with TRBJ1-1; D not resolved. The germline CDR1 and CDR2 sequences are SGHRS and YFSETQ. The CDR3 sequence is 14 residues long. The V end was cut by 0 bases, the J end by 4 bases, with 10 bases between. CDR3 coding DNA: TGCGCCAGCAGCTTGGACCCGTTCCTCACTGAAGCTTTCTTT. Translated: CASSLDPFLTEAFF.

This chain uses TRBV9 with TRBJ2-5; TRBD2 agrees at 9 bases. With 4 bases clipped from V and 4 bases from J, the junction kept 8 bases outside the gene matches. Germline V lookup: CDR1 SGDLS, CDR2 YYNGEE. The CDR3 sequence is 15 residues long. The CDR3 DNA is TGTGCCAGCAGCAGTCCCGGGACTAGCCCAGAGACCCAGTACTTC. Translating it yields CASSSPGTSPETQYF.

V and J are TRBV7-9 and TRBJ2-5; 9 bases fit TRBD2. CDR3 size: 15 residues. The germline V gene has CDR1 SEHNR and CDR2 FQNEAQ (reference sequence). V lost 4 bases, J lost 4 bases, and 7 bases stayed unmatched. The CDR3 nucleotides read TGTGCCAGCAGCTCGTTAGCGGGAGAGGTAGAGACCCAGTACTTC. Encoded protein: CASSSLAGEVETQYF.

The chain employs TRBV9 and TRBJ2-5; TRBD1 or TRBD2 may be the D gene (5 bases each). V dropped 3 bases and J dropped 1 base, with 10 bases sitting between them. This CDR3 spans 14 amino acids. The V gene's germline CDR1 is SGDLS and CDR2 YYNGEE. The CDR3 here is CASSGRGTQETQYF. The CDR3 DNA is TGTGCCAGCAGCGGACGGGGCACCCAAGAGACCCAGTACTTC.

The genes are TRBV2 and TRBJ2-1; D is uncertain. V was clipped by 6 bases and J by 2 bases, with 17 bases between them. The CDR3 totals 16 residues. CDR1 is SNHLY, CDR2 FYNNEI, per germline. This CDR3 is CASRALSAATYNEQFF. The CDR3 DNA reads as TGTGCCAGCAGAGCTCTGTCCGCGGCCACCTACAATGAGCAGTTCTTC.